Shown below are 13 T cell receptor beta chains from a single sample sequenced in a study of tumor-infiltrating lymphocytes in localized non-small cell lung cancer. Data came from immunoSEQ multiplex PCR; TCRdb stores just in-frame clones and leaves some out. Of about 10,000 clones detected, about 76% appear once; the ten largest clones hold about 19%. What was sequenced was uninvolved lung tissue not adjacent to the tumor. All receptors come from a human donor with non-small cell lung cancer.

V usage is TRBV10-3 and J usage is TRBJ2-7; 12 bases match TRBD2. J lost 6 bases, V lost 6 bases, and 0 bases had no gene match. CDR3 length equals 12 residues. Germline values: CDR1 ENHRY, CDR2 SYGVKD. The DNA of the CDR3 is TGTGCCATCAGGACTAGCGGGAGCGAGCAGTACTTC. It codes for CAIRTSGSEQYF.

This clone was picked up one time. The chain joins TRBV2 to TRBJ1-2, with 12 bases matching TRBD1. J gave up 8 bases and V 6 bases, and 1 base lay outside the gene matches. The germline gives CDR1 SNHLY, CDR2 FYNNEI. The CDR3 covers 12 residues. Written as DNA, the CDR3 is TGTGCCAGCAGGGGGACAGGGGGCGGCTACACCTTC. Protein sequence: CASRGTGGGYTF.

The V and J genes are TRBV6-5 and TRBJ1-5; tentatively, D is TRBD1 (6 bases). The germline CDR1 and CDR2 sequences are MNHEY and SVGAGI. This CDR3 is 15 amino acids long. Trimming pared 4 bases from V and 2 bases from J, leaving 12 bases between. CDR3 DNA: TGTGCCAGCAGTTCACAGGGTTTGGGCAATCAGCCCCAGCATTTT. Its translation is CASSSQGLGNQPQHF.

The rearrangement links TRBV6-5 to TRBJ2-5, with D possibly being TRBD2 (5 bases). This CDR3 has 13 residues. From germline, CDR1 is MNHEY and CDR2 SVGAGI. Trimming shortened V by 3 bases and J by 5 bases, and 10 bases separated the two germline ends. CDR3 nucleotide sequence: TGTGCCAGCAGTTATCTAGCTGGGGAGACCCAGTACTTC. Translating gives CASSYLAGETQYF.

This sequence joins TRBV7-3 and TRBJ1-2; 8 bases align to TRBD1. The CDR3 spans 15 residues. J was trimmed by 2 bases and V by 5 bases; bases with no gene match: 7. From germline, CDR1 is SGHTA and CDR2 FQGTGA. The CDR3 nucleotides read TGTGCCAGCAGCCTCGGGACAGGCCTAAACTATGGCTACACCTTC. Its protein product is CASSLGTGLNYGYTF.

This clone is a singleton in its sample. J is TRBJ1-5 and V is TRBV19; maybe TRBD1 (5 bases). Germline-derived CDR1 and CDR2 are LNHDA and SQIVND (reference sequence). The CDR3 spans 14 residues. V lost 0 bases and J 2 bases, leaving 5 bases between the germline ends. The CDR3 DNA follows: TGTGCCAGTAGTATAGAGGGGGGCAATCAGCCCCAGCATTTT. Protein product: CASSIEGGNQPQHF.

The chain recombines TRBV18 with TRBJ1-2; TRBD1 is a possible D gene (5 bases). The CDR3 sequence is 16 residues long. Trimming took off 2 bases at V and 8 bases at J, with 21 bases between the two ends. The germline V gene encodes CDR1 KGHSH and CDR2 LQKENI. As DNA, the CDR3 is TGTGCCAGCTCACCAAGGACAACCACTAACTATGTGGGCTACACCTTC. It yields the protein CASSPRTTTNYVGYTF.

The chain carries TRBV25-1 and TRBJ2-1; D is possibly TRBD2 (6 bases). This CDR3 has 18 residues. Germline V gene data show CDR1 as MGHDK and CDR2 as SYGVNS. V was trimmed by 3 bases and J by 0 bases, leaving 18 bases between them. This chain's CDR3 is CASSDTYPSVSSYNEQFF. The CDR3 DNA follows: TGTGCCAGCAGTGATACGTACCCTAGCGTTAGCTCCTACAATGAGCAGTTCTTC.

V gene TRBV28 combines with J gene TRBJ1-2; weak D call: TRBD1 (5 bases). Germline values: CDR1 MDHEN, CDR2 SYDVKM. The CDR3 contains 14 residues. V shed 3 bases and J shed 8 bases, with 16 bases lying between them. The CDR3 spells CASSFGTTTMGYTF. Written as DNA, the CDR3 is TGTGCCAGCAGTTTTGGGACGACTACTATGGGCTACACCTTC.

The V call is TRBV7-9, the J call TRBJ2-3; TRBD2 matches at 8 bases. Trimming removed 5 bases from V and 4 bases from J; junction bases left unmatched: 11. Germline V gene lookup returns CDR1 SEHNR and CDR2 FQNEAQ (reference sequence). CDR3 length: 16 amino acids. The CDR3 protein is CASSLWGSGGADTQYF. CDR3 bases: TGTGCCAGCAGCCTGTGGGGTTCGGGAGGGGCAGATACGCAGTATTTT.

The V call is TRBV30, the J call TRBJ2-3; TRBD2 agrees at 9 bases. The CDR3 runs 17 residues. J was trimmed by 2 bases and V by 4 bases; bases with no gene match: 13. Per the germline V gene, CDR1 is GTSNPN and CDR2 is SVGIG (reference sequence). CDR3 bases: TGTGCCTGGAAAGTGGTAGCGGGAGTTCTTCTCACAGATACGCAGTATTTT. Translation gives CAWKVVAGVLLTDTQYF.

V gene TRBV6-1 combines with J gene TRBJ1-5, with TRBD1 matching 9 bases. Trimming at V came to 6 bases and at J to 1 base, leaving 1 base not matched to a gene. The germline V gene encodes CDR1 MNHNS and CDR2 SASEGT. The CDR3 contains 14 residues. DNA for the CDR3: TGTGCCAGCAGCGGGACAGGGAGCAATCAGCCCCAGCATTTT. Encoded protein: CASSGTGSNQPQHF.

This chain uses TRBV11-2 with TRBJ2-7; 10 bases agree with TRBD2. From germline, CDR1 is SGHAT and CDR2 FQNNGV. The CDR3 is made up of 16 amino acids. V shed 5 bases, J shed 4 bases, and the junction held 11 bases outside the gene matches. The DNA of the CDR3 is TGTGCCAGCAGCGCACCCGGAGCGGGAGGGGGGTACGAGCAGTACTTC. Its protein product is CASSAPGAGGGYEQYF.